The following is a T cell receptor (beta chain) sequence with its context. TCRdb called the 5' RACE reads again in MiXCR, with one record for every CDR3 protein. The table records 450,000 or so distinct CDR3 sequences, around 18% of them present only once. The CDR3 contains 16 residues. Deletions cut 0 bases from V and 4 bases from J, with 15 bases between. Germline lookup yields CDR1 LGHNA and CDR2 YSLEER. The source of the sample is a study of T-cell memory formation after mild COVID-19. Material for sequencing was PBMCs or a T cell subset sorted from them (not recorded which). The receptor comes from an adult woman who had mild COVID-19 (a few samples of this study predate the infection). Cell type and time point are not known. V gene TRBV4-3 combines with J gene TRBJ2-5; the D gene is possibly TRBD2 (6 bases). The CDR3 here is CASSQDGTGTSETQYF. CDR3 bases: TGCGCCAGCAGCCAAGATGGGACCGGGACTTCAGAGACCCAGTACTTC.